This TCR beta chain was sequenced for a study of CD8 T cells in ankylosing spondylitis. Whole-study results and caveats: It appeared that ankylosing spondylitis blood was characterized by a TCR beta motif of several highly homologous variants. Clones linked to the disease showed a CD8+ phenotype. They occurred at relatively low frequencies in peripheral blood.

TCRdb reanalysed the 5' RACE reads using MiXCR and keeps one entry per CDR3 protein. Among 750,000 to 850,000 distinct CDR3 sequences listed, approximately 12% were seen once. This clonotype was observed at least ten times. What it binds is unknown. The junction had 10 bases not matched to a gene; V was cut back by 4 bases and J by 7 bases. This CDR3 spans 14 amino acids. CDR1 and CDR2 from the germline V gene are SGHRS and YFSETQ. This TCR came from a male donor with ankylosing spondylitis. This chain uses TRBV5-1 with TRBJ2-7; TRBD2 matches at 8 bases. The sample was blood, either unsorted or a sorted T cell fraction (not recorded which). The DNA for the CDR3 is TGCGCCAGCAGCATTAGCGGGGTGCCTAGGGAGCAGTACTTC. Protein product: CASSISGVPREQYF. The variable domain in full, with the rest retrieved from reference TRBV5-1 and TRBJ2-7, is KAGVTQTPRYLIKTRGQQVTLSCSPISGHRSVSWYQQTPGQGLQFLFEYFSETQRNKGNFPGRFSGRQFSNSRSEMNVSTLELGDSALYLCASSISGVPREQYFGPGTRLTVT.